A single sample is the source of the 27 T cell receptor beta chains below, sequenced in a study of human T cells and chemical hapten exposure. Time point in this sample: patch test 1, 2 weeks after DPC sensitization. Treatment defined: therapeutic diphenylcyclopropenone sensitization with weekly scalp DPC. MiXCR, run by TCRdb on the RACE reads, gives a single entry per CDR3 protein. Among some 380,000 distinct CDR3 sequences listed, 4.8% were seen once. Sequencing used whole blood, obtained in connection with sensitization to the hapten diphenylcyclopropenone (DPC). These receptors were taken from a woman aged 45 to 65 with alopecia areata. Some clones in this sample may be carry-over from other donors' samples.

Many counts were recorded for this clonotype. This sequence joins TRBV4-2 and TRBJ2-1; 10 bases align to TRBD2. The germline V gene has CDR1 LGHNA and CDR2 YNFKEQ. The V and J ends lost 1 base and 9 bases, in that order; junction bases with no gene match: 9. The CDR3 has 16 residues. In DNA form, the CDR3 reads TGTGCCAGCAGCCAAGCGGAGCGGGAGGGCCAGGGTGAGCAGTTCTTC. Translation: CASSQAEREGQGEQFF.

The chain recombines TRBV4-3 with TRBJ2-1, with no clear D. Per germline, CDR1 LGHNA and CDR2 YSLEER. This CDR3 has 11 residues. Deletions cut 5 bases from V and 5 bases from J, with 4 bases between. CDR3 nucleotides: TGCGCCAGCAGCAGGCACAATGAGCAGTTCTTC. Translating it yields CASSRHNEQFF.

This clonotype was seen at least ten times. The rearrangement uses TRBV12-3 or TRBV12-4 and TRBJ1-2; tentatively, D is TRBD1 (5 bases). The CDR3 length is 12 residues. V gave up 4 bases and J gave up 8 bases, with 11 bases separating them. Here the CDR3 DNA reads TGTGCCAGCAGTTCTTGGGGGTACGGCTACACCTTC. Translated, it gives CASSSWGYGYTF.

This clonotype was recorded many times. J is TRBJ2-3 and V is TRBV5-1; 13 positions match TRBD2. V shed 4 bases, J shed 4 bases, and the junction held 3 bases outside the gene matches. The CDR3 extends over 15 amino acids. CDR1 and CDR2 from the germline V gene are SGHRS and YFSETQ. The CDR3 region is CASSPTSGGADTQYF. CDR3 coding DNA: TGCGCCAGCAGCCCTACTAGCGGGGGGGCAGATACGCAGTATTTT.

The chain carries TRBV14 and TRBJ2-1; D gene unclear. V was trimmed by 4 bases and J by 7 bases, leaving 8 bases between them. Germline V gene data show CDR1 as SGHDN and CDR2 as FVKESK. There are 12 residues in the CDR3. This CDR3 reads CASSPTRNEQFF. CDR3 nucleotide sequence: TGTGCCAGCAGCCCTACTCGAAATGAGCAGTTCTTC.

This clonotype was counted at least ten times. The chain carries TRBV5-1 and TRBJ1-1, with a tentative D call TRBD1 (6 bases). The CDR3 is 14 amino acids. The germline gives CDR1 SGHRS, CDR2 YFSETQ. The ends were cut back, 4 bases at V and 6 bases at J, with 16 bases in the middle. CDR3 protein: CASSLATGYAEAFF. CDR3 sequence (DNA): TGCGCCAGCAGCCTAGCAACAGGGTACGCTGAAGCTTTCTTT. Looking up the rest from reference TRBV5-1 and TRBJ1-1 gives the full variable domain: KAGVTQTPRYLIKTRGQQVTLSCSPISGHRSVSWYQQTPGQGLQFLFEYFSETQRNKGNFPGRFSGRQFSNSRSEMNVSTLELGDSALYLCASSLATGYAEAFFGQGTRLTVV.

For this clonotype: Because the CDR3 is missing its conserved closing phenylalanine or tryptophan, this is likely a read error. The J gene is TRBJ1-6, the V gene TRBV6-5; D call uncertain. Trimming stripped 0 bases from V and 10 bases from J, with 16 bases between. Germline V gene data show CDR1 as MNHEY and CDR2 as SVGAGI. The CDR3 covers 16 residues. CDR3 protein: CASSYSRAVLGSPLHL. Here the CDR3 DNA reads TGTGCCAGCAGTTACTCGAGGGCAGTCTTAGGGTCACCCCTCCACCTT.

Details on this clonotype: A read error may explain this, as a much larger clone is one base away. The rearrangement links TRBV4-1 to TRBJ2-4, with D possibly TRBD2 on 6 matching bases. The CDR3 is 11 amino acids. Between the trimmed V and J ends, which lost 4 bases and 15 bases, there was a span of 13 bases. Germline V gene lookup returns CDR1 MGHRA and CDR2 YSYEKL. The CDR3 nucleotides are TGCGCCAGCAGCCTCGGGGGACTGTTGTACTTC. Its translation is CASSLGGLLYF.

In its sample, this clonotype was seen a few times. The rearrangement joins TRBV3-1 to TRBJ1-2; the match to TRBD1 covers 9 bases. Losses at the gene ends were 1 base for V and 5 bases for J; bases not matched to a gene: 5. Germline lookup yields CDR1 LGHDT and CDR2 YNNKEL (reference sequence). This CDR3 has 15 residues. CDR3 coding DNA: TGTGCCAGCAGCCAAGCCGGGACAGGGCATTATGGCTACACCTTC. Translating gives CASSQAGTGHYGYTF.

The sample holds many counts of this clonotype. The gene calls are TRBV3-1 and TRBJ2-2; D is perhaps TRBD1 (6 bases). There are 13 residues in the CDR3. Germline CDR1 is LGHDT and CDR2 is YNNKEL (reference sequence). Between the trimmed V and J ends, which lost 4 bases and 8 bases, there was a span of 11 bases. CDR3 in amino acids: CASSPTGAGELFF. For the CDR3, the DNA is TGTGCCAGCAGCCCGACAGGAGCAGGGGAGCTGTTTTTT.

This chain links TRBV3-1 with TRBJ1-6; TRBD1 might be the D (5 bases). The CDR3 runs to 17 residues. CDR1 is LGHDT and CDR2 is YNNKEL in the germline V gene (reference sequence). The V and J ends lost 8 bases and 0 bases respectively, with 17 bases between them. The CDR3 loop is CASGTAVFNSYNSPLHF. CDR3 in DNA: TGTGCCAGCGGGACCGCCGTATTTAACTCCTATAATTCACCCCTCCACTTT.

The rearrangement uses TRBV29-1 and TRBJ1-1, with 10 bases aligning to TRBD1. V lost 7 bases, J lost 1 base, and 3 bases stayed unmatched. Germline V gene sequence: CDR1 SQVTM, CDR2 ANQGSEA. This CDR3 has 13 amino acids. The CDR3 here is CSAWDRGNTEAFF. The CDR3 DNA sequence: TGCAGCGCTTGGGACAGGGGGAACACTGAAGCTTTCTTT.

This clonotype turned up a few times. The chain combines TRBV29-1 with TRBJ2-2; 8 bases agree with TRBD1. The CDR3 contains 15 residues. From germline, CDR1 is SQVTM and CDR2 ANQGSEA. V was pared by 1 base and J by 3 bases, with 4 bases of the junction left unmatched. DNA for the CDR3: TGCAGCGTTGAAGCTCAGGGGGCTCACACCGGGGAGCTGTTTTTT. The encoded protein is CSVEAQGAHTGELFF.

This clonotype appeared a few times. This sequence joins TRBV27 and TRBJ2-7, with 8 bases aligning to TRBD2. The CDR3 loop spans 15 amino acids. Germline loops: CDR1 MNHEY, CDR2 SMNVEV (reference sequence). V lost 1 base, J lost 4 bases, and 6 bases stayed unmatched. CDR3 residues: CASSLYAGGGYEQYF. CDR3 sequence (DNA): TGTGCCAGCAGTTTATACGCGGGAGGCGGGTACGAGCAGTACTTC.

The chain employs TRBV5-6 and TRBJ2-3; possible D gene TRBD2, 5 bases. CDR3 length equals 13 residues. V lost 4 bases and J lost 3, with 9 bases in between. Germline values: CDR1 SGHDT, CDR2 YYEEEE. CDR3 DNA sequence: TGTGCCAGCAGCGCCAGACTAACAGATACGCAGTATTTT. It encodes CASSARLTDTQYF. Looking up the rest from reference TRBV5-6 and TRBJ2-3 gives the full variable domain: DAGVTQSPTHLIKTRGQQVTLRCSPKSGHDTVSWYQQALGQGPQFIFQYYEEEERQRGNFPDRFSGHQFPNYSSELNVNALLLGDSALYLCASSARLTDTQYFGPGTRLTVL.

The CDR3 DNA follows: TGCGCCAGCAGTGAAGGGACTGCCGACGAGCAGTACTTC. Translation: CASSEGTADEQYF. This chain joins TRBV10-2 and TRBJ2-7; a possible D gene is TRBD2 (6 bases). CDR3 size: 13 residues. The V gene's germline CDR1 is WSHSY and CDR2 SAAADI. V lost 3 bases to trimming and J lost 5 bases, with 11 bases between them.

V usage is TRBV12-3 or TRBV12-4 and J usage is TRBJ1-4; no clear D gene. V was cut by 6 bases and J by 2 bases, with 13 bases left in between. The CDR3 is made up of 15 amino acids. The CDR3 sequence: CASSPDAATNEKLFF. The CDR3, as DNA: TGTGCCAGCAGCCCCGATGCGGCTACTAATGAAAAACTGTTTTTT.

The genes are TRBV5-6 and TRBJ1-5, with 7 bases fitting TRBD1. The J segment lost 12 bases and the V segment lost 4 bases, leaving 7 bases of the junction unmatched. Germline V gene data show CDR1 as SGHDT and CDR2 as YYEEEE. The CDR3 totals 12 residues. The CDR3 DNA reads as TGTGCCAGCAGCGATAACAGGGGTCGCCAGCATTTT. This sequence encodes CASSDNRGRQHF.

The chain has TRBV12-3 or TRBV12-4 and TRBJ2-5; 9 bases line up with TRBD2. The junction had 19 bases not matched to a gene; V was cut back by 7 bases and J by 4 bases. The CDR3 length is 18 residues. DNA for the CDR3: TGTGCCAGCACGGATCCAAACGGGCCAGCGGGGGGTCGAGAGACCCAGTACTTC. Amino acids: CASTDPNGPAGGRETQYF.

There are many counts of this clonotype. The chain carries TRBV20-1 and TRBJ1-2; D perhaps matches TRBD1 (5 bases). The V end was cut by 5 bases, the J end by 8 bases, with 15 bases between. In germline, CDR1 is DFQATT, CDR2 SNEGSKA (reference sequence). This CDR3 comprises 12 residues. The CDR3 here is CSAPRGGEGYTF. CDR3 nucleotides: TGCAGTGCTCCCCGTGGGGGTGAGGGCTACACCTTC.

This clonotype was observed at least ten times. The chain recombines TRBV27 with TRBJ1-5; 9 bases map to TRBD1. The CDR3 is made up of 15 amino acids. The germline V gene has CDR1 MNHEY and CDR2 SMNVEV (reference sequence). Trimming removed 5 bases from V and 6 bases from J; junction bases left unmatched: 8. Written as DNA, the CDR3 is TGTGCCAGCAGTGCCGGACAGGGGACGGGTCAGCCCCAGCATTTT. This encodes CASSAGQGTGQPQHF.

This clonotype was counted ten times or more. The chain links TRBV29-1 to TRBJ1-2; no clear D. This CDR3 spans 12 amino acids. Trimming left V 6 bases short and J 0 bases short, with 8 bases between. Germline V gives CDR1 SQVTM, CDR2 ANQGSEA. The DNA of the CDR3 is TGCAGCGTACGAGCCTCTAACTATGGCTACACCTTC. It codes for CSVRASNYGYTF.

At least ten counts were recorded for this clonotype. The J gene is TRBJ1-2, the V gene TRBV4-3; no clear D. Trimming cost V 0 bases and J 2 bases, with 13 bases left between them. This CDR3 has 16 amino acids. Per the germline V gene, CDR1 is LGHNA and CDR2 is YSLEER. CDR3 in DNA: TGCGCCAGCAGCCAAGATCGAGGATGGAGCAACTATGGCTACACCTTC. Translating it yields CASSQDRGWSNYGYTF.

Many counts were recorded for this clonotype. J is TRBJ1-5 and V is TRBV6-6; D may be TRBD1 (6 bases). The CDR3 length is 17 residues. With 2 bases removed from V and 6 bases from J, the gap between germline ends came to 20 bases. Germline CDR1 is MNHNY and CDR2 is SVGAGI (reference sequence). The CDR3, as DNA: TGTGCCAGCAGTTACCTCAGGCAGGGGCGCGAAGTTCAGCCCCAGCATTTT. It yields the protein CASSYLRQGREVQPQHF.

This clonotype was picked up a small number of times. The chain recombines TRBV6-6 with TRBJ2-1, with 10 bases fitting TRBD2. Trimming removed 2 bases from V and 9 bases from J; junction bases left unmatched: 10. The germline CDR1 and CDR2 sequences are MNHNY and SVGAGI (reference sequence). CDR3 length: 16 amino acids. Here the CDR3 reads CASSYPSSGSVGEQFF. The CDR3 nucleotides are TGTGCCAGCAGTTACCCGTCTAGCGGGAGTGTCGGTGAGCAGTTCTTC.

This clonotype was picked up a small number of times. CDR3 DNA: TGTGCCAGCAGTTACAATCTTAACTATGGCTACACCTTC. Its protein product is CASSYNLNYGYTF. The chain couples TRBV6-5 to TRBJ1-2, with no clear D. CDR3 length: 13 residues. The V end lost 2 bases, the J end lost 1 base, and 5 bases lay between the germline ends. Per the germline V gene, CDR1 is MNHEY and CDR2 is SVGAGI.

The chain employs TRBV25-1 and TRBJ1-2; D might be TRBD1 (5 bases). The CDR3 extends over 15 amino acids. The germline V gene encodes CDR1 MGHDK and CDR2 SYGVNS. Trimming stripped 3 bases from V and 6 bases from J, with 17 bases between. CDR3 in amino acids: CASSEDDRIIDGYTF. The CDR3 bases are TGTGCCAGCAGTGAGGACGACAGAATCATCGATGGCTACACCTTC.